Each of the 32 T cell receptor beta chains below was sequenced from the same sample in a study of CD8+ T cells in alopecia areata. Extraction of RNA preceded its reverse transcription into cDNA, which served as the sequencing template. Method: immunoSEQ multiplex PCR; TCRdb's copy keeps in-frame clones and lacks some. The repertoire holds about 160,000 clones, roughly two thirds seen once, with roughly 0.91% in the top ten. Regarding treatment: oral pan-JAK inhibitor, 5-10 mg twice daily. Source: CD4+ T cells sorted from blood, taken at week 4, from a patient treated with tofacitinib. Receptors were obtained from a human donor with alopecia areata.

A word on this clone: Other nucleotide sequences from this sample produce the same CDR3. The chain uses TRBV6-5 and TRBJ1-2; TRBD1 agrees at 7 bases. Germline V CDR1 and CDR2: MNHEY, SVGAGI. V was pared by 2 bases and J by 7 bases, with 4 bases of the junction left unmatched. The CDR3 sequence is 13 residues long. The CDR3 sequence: CASSYRQGGGYTF. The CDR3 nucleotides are TGTGCCAGCAGTTACCGACAGGGTGGTGGCTACACCTTC.

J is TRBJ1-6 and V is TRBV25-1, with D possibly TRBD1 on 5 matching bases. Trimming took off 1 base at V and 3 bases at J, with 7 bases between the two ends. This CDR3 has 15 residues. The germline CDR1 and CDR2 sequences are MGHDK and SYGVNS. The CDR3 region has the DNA TGTGCCAGCAGTGAATTAGACAGCTATAATTCACCCCTCCACTTT. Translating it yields CASSELDSYNSPLHF.

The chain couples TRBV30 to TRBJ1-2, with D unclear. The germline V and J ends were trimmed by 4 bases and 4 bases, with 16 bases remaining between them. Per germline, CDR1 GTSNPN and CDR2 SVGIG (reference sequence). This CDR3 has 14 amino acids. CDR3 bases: TGTGCCTGGATCAGCCCCTCGTCCCGCTATGGCTACACCTTC. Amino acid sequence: CAWISPSSRYGYTF.

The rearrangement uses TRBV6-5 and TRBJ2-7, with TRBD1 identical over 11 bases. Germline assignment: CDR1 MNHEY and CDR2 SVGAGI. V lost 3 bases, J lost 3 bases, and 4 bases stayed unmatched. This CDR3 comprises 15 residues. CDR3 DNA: TGTGCCAGCAGTTATTTAGGGACAGGGGGCTACGAGCAGTACTTC. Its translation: CASSYLGTGGYEQYF.

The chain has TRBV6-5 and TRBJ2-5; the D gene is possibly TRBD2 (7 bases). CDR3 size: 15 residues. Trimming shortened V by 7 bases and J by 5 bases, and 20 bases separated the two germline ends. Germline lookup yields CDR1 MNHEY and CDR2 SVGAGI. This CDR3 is CASTLRGAQAETQYF. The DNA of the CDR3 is TGTGCCAGCACACTACGGGGGGCGCAGGCGGAGACCCAGTACTTC.

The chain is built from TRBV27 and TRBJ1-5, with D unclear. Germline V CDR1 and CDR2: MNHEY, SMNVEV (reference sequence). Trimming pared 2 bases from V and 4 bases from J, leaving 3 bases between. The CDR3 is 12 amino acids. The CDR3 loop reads CASSLPNQPQHF. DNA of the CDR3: TGTGCCAGCAGTTTACCAAATCAGCCCCAGCATTTT.

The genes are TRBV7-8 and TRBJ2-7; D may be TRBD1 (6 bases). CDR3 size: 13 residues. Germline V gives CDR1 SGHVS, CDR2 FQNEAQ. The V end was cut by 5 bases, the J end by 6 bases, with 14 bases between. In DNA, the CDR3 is TGTGCCAGCAGCCGGTTAGGGGGAGCCGAGCAGTACTTC. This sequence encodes CASSRLGGAEQYF.

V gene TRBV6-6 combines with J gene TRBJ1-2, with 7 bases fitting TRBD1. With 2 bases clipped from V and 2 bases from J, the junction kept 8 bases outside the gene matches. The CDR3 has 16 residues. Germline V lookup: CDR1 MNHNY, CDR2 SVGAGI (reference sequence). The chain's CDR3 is CASSYPADRVNYGYTF. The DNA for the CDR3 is TGTGCCAGCAGTTACCCTGCCGACAGGGTCAACTATGGCTACACCTTC.

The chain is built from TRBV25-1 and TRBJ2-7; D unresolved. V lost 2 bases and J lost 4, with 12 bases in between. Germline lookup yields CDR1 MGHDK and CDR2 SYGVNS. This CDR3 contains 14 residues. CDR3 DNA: TGTGCCAGCAGTGAACCGGACCGCATATACGAGCAGTACTTC. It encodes CASSEPDRIYEQYF.

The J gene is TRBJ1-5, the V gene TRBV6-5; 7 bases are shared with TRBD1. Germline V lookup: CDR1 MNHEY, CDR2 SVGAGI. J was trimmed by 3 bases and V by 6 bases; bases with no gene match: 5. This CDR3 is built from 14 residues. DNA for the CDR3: TGTGCCAGCAGACCTACAGGGGTCAATCAGCCCCAGCATTTT. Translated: CASRPTGVNQPQHF.

The CDR3 DNA follows: TGTGCCAGCAGTGAAGGCGCGGCCGAGCAGTACTTC. It yields the protein CASSEGAAEQYF. J is TRBJ2-7 and V is TRBV25-1; the D is unclear. There are 12 residues in the CDR3. In germline, CDR1 is MGHDK, CDR2 SYGVNS. V lost 2 bases, J lost 6 bases, and 8 bases lay in between.

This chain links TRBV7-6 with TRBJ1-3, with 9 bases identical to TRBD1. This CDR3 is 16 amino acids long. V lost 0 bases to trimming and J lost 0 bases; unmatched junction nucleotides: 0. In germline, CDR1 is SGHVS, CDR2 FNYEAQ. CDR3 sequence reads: CASSLAGQGSGNTIYF. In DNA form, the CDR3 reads TGTGCCAGCAGCTTAGCGGGACAGGGCTCTGGAAACACCATATATTTT.

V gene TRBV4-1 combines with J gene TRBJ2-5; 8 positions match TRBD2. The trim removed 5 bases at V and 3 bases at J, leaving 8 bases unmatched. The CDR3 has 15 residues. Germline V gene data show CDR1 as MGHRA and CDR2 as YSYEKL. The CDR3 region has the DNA TGCGCCAGCAGCGGAGCTAGCGGGTTGGAAGAGACCCAGTACTTC. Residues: CASSGASGLEETQYF.

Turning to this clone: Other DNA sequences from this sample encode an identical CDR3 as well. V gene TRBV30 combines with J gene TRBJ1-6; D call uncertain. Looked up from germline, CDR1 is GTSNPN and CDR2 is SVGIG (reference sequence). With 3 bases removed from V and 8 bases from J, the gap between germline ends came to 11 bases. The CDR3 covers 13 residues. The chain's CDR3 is CAWRQNTHSPLHF. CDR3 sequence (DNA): TGTGCCTGGAGACAGAATACCCATTCACCCCTCCACTTT.

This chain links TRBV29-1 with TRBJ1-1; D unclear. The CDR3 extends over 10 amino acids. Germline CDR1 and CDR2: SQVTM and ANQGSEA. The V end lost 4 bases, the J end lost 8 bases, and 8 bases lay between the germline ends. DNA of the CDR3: TGCAGCGTTGGGGAGACAGAAGCTTTCTTT. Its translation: CSVGETEAFF.

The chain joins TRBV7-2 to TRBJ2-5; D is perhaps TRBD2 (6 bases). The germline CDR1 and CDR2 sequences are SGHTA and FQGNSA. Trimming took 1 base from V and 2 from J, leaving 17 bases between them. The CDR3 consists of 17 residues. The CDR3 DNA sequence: TGTGCCAGCAGCTTAGGGCCCCAGACTAGTGGGCAAGAGACCCAGTACTTC. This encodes CASSLGPQTSGQETQYF.

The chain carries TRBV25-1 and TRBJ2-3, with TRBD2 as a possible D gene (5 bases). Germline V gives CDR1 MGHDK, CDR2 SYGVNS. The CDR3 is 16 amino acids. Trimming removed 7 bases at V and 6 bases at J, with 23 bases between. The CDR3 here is CASTSDSNSPYDTQYF. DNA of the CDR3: TGTGCCAGCACGTCGGACTCTAATTCCCCTTACGATACGCAGTATTTT.

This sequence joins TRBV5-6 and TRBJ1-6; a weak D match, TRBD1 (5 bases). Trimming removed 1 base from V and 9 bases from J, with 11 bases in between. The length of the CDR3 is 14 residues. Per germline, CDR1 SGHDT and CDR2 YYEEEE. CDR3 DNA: TGTGCCAGCAGCTTGTACCAGGGCTTTTCACCCCTCCACTTT. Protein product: CASSLYQGFSPLHF. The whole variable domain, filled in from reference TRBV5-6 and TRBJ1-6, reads DAGVTQSPTHLIKTRGQQVTLRCSPKSGHDTVSWYQQALGQGPQFIFQYYEEEERQRGNFPDRFSGHQFPNYSSELNVNALLLGDSALYLCASSLYQGFSPLHFGNGTRLTVT.

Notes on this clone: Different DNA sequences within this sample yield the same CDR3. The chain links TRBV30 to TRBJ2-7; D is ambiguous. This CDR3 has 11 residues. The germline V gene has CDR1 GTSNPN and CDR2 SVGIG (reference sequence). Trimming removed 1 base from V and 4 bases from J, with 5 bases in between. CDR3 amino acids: CAWSALYEQYF. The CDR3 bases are TGTGCCTGGAGTGCCCTATACGAGCAGTACTTC.

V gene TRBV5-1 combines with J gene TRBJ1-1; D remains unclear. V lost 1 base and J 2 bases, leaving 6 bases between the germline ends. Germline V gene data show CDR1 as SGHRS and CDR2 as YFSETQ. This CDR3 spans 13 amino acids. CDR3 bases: TGCGCCAGCAGCTTGAGATCTAACACTGAAGCTTTCTTT. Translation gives CASSLRSNTEAFF.

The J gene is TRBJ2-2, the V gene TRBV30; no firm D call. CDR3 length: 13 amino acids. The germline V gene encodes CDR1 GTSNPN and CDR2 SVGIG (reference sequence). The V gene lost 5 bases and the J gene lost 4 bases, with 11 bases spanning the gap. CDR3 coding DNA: TGTGCCTGGCTATTGGACCTCACCGGGGAGCTGTTTTTT. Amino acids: CAWLLDLTGELFF.

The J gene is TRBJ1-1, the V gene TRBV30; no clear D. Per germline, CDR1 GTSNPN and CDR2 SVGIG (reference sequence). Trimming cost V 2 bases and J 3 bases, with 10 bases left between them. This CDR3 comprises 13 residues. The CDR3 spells CAWSPFPDTEAFF. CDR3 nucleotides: TGTGCCTGGAGTCCCTTCCCGGACACTGAAGCTTTCTTT.

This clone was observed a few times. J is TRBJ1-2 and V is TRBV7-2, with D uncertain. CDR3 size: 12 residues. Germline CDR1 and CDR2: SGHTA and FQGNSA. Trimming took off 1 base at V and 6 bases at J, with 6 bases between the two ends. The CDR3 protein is CASSLGRNGYTF. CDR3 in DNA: TGTGCCAGCAGCTTAGGCCGGAATGGCTACACCTTC.

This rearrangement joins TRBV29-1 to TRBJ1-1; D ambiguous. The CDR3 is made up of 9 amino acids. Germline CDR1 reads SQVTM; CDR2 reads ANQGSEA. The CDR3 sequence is CRPWKEAFF. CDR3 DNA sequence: TGCAGGCCTTGGAAGGAAGCTTTCTTT.

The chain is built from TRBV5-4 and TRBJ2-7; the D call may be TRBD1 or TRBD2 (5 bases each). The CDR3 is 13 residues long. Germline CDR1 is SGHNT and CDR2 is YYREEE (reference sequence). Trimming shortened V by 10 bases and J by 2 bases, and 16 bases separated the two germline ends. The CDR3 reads CAAVRDGTYEQYF. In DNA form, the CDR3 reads TGTGCCGCTGTCCGGGACGGGACCTACGAGCAGTACTTC.

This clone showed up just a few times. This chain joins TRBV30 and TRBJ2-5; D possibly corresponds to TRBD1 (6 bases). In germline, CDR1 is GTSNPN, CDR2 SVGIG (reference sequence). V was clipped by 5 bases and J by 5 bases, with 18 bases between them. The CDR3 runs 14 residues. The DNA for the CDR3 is TGTGCCTGGGCACCACAGGGCATGGGGGAGACCCAGTACTTC. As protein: CAWAPQGMGETQYF. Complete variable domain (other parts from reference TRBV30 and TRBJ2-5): SQTIHQWPATLVQPVGSPLSLECTVEGTSNPNLYWYRQAAGRGLQLLFYSVGIGQISSEVPQNLSASRPQDRQFILSSKKLLLSDSGFYLCAWAPQGMGETQYFGPGTRLLVL.

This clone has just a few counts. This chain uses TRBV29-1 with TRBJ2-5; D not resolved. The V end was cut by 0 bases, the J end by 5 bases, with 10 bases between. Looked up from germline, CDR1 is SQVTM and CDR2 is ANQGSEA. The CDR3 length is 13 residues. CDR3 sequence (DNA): TGCAGCGTTGAAGATCTGGGCCGGGAGACCCAGTACTTC. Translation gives CSVEDLGRETQYF. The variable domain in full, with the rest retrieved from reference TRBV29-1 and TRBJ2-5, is SAVISQKPSRDICQRGTSLTIQCQVDSQVTMMFWYRQQPGQSLTLIATANQGSEATYESGFVIDKFPISRPNLTFSTLTVSNMSPEDSSIYLCSVEDLGRETQYFGPGTRLLVL.

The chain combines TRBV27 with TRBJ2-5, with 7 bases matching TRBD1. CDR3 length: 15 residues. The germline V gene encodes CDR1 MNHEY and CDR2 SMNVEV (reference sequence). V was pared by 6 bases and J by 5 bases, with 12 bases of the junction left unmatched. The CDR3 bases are TGTGCCAGCAGCCCGACCCCGGGACAGTCGGAGACCCAGTACTTC. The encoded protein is CASSPTPGQSETQYF.

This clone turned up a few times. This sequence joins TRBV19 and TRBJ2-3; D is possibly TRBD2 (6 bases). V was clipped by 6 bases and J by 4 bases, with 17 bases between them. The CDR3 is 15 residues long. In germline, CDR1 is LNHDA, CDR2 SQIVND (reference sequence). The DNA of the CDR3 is TGTGCCAGTAGCACGGGGTTAGCGGACTCAGATACGCAGTATTTT. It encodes CASSTGLADSDTQYF. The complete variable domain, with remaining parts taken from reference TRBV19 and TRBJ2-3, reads DGGITQSPKYLFRKEGQNVTLSCEQNLNHDAMYWYRQDPGQGLRLIYYSQIVNDFQKGDIAEGYSVSREKKESFPLTVTSAQKNPTAFYLCASSTGLADSDTQYFGPGTRLTVL.

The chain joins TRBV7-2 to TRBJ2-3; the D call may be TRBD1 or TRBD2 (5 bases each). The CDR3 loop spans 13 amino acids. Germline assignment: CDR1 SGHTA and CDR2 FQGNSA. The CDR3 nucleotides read TGTGCAATGAGGGCAGGGTCGGCTGATACGCAGTATTTT. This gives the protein CAMRAGSADTQYF.

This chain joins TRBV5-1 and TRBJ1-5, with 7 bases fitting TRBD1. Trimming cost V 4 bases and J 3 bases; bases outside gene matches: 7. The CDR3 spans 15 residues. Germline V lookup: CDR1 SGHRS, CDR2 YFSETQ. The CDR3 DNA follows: TGCGCCAGCAGCCCTGGCGGGACAGACAATCAGCCCCAGCATTTT. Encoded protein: CASSPGGTDNQPQHF.

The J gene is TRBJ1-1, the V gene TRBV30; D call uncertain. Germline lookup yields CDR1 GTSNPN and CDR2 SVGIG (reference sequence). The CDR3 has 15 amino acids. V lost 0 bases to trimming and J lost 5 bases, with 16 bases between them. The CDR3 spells CAWSVRVKIQTEAFF. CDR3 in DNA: TGTGCCTGGAGTGTACGGGTCAAAATTCAGACTGAAGCTTTCTTT. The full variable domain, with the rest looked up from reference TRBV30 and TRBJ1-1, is SQTIHQWPATLVQPVGSPLSLECTVEGTSNPNLYWYRQAAGRGLQLLFYSVGIGQISSEVPQNLSASRPQDRQFILSSKKLLLSDSGFYLCAWSVRVKIQTEAFFGQGTRLTVV.